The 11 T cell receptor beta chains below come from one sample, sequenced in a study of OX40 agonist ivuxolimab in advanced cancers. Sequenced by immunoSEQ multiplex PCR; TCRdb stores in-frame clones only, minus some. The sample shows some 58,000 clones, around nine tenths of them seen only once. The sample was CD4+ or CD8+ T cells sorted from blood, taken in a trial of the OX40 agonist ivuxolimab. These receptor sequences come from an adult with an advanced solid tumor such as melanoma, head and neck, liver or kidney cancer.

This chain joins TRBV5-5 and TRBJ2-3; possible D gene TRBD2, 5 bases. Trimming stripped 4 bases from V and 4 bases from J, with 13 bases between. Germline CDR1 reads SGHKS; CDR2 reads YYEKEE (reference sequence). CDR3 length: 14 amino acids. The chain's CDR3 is CASSPLAFPDTQYF. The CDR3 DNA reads TGTGCCAGCAGCCCCCTAGCCTTCCCAGATACGCAGTATTTT.

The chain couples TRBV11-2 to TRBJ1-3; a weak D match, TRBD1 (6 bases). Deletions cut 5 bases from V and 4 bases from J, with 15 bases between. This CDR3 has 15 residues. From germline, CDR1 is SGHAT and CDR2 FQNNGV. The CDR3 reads CASSNKTGGGNTIYF. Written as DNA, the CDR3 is TGTGCCAGCAGCAACAAAACTGGGGGCGGAAACACCATATATTTT.

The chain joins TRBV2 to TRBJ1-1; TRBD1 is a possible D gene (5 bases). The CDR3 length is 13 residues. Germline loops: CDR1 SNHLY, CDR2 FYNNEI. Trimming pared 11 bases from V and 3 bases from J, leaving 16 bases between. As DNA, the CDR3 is TGTGCCGGATCACCGGGCAGGGACACTGAAGCTTTCTTT. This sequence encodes CAGSPGRDTEAFF.

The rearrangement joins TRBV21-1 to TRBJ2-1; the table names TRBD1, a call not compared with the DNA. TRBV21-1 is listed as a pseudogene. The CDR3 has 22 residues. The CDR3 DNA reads TGTGCCAGCAGCAAAGGGAAATGGGGAAAACTTGGGGAAGACAGCTCCTACAATGAGCAGTTCTTC. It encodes CASSKGKWGKLGEDSSYNEQFF.

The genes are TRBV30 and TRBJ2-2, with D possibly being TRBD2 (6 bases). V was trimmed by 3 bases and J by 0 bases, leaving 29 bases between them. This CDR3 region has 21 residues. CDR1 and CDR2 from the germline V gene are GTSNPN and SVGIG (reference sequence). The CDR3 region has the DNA TGTGCCTGGAGCCCCCGCGGTTTTAATAGCGGAAAATCTGCGAACACCGGGGAGCTGTTTTTT. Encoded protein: CAWSPRGFNSGKSANTGELFF.

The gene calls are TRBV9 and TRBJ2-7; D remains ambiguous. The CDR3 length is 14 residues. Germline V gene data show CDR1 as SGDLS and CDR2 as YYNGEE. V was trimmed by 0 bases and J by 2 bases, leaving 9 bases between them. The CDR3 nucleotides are TGTGCCAGCAGCGTAGGCGGTACCACCTACGAGCAGTACTTC. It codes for CASSVGGTTYEQYF.

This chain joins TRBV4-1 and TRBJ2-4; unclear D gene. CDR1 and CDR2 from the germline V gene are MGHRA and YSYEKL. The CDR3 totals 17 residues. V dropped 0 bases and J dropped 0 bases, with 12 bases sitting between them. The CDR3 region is CASSQEWRLLAKNIQYF. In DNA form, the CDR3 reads TGCGCCAGCAGCCAAGAATGGAGACTTCTAGCCAAAAACATTCAGTACTTC.

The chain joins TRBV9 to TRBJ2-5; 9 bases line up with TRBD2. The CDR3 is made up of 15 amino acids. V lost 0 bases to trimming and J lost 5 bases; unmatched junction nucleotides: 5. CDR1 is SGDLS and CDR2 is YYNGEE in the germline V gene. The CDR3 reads CASSVEAGGGETQYF. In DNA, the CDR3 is TGTGCCAGCAGCGTAGAGGCGGGAGGGGGTGAGACCCAGTACTTC.

The CDR3 loop reads CASSYKAGGYNEQFF. CDR3 in DNA: TGTGCCAGCAGTTATAAGGCGGGAGGCTACAATGAGCAGTTCTTC. The V gene is TRBV6-5, the J gene TRBJ2-1; 8 nucleotides match TRBD2. Germline loops: CDR1 MNHEY, CDR2 SVGAGI. The trim removed 3 bases at V and 3 bases at J, leaving 4 bases unmatched. The CDR3 sequence is 15 residues long.

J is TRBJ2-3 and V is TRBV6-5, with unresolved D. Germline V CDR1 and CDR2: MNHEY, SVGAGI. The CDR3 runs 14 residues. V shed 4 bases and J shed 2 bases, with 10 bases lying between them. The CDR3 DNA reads TGTGCCAGCAGTTGGGCAAGGCCCACAGATACGCAGTATTTT. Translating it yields CASSWARPTDTQYF.

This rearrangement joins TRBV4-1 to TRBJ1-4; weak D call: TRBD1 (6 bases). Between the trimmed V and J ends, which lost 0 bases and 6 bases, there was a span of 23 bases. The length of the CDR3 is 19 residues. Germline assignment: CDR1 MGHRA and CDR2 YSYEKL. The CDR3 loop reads CASSQERGTGQKGDEKLFF. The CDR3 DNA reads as TGCGCCAGCAGCCAAGAGAGAGGGACGGGACAAAAGGGGGATGAAAAACTGTTTTTT.